A single sample is the source of the 3 T cell receptor beta chains below, sequenced in a study of cytomegalovirus exposure and HLA in healthy donors. Use of 60 Vbeta and 13 Jbeta primers characterized the PCR. Assay used: immunoSEQ multiplex PCR; TCRdb lists only in-frame clones, some missing. The table has some 150,000 clones, approximately 76% seen once. Sample: PBMCs. The source of these receptors is a man in his 60s in good health and CMV-seronegative.

This chain joins TRBV4-2 and TRBJ1-4; D is unresolved. Trimming pared 0 bases from V and 8 bases from J, leaving 10 bases between. Germline V gives CDR1 LGHNA, CDR2 YNFKEQ. The CDR3 loop spans 14 amino acids. CDR3 DNA sequence: TGTGCCAGCAGCCAAGAGGTCGGGGTAGAAAAACTGTTTTTT. Translated: CASSQEVGVEKLFF.

The chain links TRBV6-5 to TRBJ1-2, with 7 bases fitting TRBD1. CDR1 and CDR2 from the germline V gene are MNHEY and SVGAGI. CDR3 length: 14 residues. Trimming removed 5 bases from V and 5 bases from J; junction bases left unmatched: 8. CDR3 sequence: CASSQPGTVYGYTF. In nucleotides, the CDR3 is TGTGCCAGCAGTCAGCCCGGGACAGTGTATGGCTACACCTTC.

The V and J genes are TRBV28 and TRBJ2-7; 8 bases match TRBD2. Trimming at V came to 5 bases and at J to 3 bases, leaving 27 bases not matched to a gene. This CDR3 is built from 21 residues. The germline gives CDR1 MDHEN, CDR2 SYDVKM. CDR3 amino acids: CASSPTHPARARPGGLYEQYF. The CDR3 coding sequence is TGTGCCAGCAGTCCCACCCACCCGGCCAGGGCGCGGCCGGGGGGGCTCTACGAGCAGTACTTC.